A selection of T cell receptor beta chains follows, all from one sample in a study of blood T cell repertoires in COVID-19. The table came from immunoSEQ multiplex PCR; TCRdb's copy has only in-frame clones and leaves some out. The repertoire includes over 100,000 clones, about 80% of them detected once, and 12% sits in the top ten. Material: peripheral blood. These receptors came from a woman aged 55-70 years with acute or convalescent COVID-19. Each CDR3 is given with its conserved first and last residue.

V	J	CDR3
TRBV4-1	TRBJ1-1	CASSLQGGDLEAFF
TRBV2	TRBJ2-3	CASSLTDTQYF
TRBV18	TRBJ1-5	CASSDGQGSAQPQHF
TRBV30	TRBJ1-6	CAWSAQGSSYNSPLHF
TRBV7-9	TRBJ1-2	CASSYQGEDGYTF
TRBV13	TRBJ2-5	CASSETDQQETQYF
TRBV9	TRBJ1-2	CASSVKSGGGYTF
TRBV5-1	TRBJ1-2	CASSFFPQGDTNYGYTF
TRBV6-5	TRBJ2-1	CASSSTEEYNEQFF
TRBV24-1	TRBJ1-2	CATSDQTGYNYGYTF
TRBV29-1	TRBJ1-2	CSVVQGTYGYTF
TRBV30	TRBJ1-1	CASQDPGRTEAFF
TRBV24-1	TRBJ2-3	CATSDRSGGSLTDTQYF
TRBV11-2	TRBJ1-4	CASSPGRVAEEKLFF
TRBV4-1	TRBJ1-5	CASSQDRTGFNQPQHF
TRBV9	TRBJ1-5	CASSVGAGGNQPQHF
TRBV10-3	TRBJ1-3	CAISVQRDTIYF
TRBV12-3/TRBV12-4	TRBJ1-1	CASSFAGNTEAFF
TRBV19	TRBJ1-5	CASSISGTGGQPQHF
TRBV4-1	TRBJ1-3	CASSQFLPDTSGNTIYF
TRBV3-1/TRBV3-2	TRBJ2-5	CASGRLAGGAETQYF
TRBV2	TRBJ2-3	CASRQGSDTQYF
TRBV13	TRBJ1-3	CASSLMMAPGNTIYF
TRBV7-9	TRBJ1-4	CASSLYSGVGEKLFF
TRBV27	TRBJ2-7	CASSWDITTSYEQYF
TRBV5-6	TRBJ2-2	CASSADRDLLTGELFF
TRBV6-5	TRBJ1-2	CASSYESGRLYGYTF
TRBV6-6	TRBJ1-1	CASMPRGHIAEAFF
TRBV5-1	TRBJ2-2	CASSLTPGQGTGELFF
TRBV5-1	TRBJ1-6	CASRDFGTDSPLHF
TRBV5-1	TRBJ2-5	CASSFAKIDREGAQETQYF
TRBV19	TRBJ1-1	CASSTKSLPGQGIYKAFF
TRBV5-6	TRBJ1-2	CASTTPRVGYTF
TRBV7-3	TRBJ2-1	CASSTDSHGGEQFF
TRBV9	TRBJ2-1	CASSGNRAGVNEQFF
TRBV10-3	TRBJ1-2	CAISEARGPYTF